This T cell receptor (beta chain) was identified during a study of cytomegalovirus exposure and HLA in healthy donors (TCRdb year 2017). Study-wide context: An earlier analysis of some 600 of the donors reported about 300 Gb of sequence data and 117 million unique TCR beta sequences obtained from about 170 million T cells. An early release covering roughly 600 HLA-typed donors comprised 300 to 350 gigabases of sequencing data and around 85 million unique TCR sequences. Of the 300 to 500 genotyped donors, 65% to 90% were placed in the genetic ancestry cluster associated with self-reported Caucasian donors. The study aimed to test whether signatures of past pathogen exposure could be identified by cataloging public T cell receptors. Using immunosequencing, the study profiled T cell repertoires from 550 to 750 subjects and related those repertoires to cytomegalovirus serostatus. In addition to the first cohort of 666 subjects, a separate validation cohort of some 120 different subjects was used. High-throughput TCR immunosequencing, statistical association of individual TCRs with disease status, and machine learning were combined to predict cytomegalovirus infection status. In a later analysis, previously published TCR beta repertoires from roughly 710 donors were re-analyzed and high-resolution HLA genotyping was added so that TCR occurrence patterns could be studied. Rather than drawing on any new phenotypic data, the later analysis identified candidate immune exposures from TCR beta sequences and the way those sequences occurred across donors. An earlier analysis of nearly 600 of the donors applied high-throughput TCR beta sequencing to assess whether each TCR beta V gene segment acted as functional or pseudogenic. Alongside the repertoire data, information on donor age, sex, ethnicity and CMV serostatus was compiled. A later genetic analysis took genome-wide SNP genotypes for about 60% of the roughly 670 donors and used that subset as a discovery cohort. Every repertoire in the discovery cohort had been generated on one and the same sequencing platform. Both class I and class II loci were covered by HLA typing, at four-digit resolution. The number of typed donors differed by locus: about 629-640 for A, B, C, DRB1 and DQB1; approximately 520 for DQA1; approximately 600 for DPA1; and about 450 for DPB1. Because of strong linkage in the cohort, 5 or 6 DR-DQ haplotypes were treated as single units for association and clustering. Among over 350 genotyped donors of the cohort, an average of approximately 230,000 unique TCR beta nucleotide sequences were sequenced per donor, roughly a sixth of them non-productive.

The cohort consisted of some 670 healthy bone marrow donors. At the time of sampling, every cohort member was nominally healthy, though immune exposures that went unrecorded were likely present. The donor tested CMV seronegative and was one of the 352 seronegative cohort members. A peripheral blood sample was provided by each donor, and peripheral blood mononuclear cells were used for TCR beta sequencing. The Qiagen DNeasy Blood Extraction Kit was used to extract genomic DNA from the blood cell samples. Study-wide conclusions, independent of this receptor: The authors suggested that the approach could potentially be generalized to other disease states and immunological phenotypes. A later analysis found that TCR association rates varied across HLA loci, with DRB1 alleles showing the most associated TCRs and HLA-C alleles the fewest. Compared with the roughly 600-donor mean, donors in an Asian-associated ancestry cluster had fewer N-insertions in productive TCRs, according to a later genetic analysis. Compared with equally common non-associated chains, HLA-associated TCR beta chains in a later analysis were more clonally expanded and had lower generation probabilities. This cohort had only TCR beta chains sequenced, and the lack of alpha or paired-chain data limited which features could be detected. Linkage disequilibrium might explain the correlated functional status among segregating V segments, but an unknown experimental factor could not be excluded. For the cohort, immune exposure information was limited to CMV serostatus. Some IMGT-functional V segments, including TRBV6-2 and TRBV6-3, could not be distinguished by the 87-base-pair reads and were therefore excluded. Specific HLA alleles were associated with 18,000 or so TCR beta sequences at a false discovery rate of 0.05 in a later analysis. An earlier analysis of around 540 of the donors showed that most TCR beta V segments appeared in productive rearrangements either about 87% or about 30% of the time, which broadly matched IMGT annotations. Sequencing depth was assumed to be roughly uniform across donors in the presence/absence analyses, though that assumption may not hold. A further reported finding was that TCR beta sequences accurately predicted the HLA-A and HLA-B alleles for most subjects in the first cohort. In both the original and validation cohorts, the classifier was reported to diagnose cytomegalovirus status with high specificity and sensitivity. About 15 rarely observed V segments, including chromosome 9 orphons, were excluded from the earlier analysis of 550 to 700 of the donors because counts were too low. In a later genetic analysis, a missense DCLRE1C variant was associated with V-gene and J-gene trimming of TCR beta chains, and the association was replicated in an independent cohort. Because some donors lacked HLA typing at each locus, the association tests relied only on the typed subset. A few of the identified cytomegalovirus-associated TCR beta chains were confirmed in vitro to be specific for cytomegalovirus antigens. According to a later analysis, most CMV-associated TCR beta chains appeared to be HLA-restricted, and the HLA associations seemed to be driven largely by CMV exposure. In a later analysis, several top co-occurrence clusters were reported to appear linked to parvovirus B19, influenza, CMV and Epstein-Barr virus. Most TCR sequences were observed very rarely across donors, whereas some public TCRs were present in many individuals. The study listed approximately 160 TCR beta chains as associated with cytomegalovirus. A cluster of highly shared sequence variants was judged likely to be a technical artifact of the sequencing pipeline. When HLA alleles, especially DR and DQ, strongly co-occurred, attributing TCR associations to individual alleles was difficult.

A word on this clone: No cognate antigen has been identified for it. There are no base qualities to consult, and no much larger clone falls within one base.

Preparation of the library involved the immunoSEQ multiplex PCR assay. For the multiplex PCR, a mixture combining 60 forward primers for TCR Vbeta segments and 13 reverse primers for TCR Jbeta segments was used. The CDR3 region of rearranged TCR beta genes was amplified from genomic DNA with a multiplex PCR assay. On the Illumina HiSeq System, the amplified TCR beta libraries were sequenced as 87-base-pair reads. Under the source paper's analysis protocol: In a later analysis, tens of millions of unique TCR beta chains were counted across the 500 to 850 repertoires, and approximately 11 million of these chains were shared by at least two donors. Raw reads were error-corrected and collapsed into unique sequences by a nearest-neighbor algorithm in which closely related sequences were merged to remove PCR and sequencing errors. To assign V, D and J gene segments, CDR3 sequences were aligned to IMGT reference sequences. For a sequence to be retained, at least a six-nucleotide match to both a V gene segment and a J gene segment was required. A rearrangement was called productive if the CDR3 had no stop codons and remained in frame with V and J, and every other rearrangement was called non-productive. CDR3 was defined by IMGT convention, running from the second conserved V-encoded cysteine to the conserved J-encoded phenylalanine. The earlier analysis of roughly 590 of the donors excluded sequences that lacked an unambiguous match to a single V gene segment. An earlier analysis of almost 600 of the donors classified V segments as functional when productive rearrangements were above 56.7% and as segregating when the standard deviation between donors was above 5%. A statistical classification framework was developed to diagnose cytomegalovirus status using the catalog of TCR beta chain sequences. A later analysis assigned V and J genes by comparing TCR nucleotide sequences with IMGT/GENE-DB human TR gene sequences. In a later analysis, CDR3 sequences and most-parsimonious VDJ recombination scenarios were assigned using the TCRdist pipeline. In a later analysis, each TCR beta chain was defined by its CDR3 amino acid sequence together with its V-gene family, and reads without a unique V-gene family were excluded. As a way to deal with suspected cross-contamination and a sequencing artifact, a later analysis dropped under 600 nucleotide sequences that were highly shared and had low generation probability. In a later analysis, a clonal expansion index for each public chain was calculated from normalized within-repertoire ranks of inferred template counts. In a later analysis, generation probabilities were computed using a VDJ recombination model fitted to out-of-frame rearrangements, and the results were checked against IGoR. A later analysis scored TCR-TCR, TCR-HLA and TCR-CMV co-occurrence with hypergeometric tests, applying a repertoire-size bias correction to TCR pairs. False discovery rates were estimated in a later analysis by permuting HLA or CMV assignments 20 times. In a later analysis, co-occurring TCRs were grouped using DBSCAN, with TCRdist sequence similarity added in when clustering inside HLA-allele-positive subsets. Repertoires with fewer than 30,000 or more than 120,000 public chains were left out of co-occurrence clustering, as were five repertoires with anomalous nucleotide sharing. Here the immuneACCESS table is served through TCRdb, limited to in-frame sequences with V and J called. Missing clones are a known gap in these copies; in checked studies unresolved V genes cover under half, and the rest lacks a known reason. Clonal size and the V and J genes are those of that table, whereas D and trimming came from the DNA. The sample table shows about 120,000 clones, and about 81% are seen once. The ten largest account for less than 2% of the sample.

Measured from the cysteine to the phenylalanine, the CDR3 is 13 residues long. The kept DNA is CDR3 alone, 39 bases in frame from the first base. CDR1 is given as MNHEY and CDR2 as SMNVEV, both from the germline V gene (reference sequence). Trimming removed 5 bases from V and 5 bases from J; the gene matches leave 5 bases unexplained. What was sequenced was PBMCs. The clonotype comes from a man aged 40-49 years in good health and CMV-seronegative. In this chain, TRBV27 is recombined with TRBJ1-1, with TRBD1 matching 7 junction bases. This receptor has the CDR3 CASSDRVRTEAFF. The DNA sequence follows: TGTGCCAGCAGTGACAGGGTCAGGACTGAAGCTTTCTTT.